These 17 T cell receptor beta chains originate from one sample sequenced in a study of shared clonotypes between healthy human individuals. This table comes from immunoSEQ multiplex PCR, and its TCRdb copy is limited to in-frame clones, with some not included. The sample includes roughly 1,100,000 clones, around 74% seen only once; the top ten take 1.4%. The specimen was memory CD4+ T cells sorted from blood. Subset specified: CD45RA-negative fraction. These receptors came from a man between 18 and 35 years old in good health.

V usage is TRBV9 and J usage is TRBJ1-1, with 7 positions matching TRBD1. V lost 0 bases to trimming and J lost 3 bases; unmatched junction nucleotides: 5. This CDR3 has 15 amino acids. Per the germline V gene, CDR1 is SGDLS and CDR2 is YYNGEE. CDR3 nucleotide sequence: TGTGCCAGCAGCGTAGGTTCAGGGGGAGACACTGAAGCTTTCTTT. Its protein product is CASSVGSGGDTEAFF.

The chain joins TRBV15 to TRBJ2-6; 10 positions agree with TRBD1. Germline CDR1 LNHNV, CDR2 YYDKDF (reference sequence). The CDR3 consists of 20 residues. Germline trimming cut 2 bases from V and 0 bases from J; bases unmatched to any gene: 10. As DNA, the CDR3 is TGTGCCACCAGCAGAAAAAGAAAAGGACAGGGGGACTCTGGGGCCAACGTCCTGACTTTC. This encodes CATSRKRKGQGDSGANVLTF.

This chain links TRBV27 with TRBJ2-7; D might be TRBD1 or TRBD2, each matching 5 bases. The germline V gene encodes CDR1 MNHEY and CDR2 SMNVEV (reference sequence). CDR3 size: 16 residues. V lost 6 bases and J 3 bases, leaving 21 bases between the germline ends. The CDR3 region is CASSPGAGRNLYEQYF. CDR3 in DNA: TGTGCCAGCAGCCCCGGGGCGGGTCGAAATCTCTACGAGCAGTACTTC.

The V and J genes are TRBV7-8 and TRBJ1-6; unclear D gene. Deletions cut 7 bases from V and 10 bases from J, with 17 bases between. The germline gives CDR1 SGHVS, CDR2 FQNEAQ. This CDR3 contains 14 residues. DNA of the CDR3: TGTGCCAGCAACCATGGAACTCCTGCCTCACCCCTCCACTTT. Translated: CASNHGTPASPLHF. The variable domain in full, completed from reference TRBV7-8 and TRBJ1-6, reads GAGVSQSPRYKVAKRGQDVALRCDPISGHVSLFWYQQALGQGPEFLTYFQNEAQLDKSGLPSDRFFAERPEGSVSTLKIQRTQQEDSAVYLCASNHGTPASPLHFGNGTRLTVT.

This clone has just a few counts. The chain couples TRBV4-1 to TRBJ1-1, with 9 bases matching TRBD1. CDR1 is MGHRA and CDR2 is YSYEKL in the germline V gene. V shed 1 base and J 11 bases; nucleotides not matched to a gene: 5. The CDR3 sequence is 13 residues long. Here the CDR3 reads CASSQGDRASAFF. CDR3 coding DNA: TGCGCCAGCAGCCAAGGGGACAGGGCTTCTGCTTTCTTT.

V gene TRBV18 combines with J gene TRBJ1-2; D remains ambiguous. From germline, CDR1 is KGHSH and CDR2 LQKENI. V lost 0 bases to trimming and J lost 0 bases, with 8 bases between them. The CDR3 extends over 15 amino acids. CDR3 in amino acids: CASSPPGRANYGYTF. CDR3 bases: TGTGCCAGCTCACCACCGGGGAGAGCTAACTATGGCTACACCTTC.

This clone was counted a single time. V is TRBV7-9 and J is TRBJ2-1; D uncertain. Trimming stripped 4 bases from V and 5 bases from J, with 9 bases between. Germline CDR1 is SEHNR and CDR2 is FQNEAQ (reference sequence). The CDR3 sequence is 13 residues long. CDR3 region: CASSSRMNNEQFF. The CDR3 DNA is TGTGCCAGCAGCTCCAGAATGAACAATGAGCAGTTCTTC.

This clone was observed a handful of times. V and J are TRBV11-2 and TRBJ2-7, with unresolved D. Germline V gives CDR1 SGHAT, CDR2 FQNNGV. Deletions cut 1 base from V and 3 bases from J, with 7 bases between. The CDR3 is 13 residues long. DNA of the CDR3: TGTGCCAGCAGCTTAGGGCTTGACTACGAGCAGTACTTC. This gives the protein CASSLGLDYEQYF.

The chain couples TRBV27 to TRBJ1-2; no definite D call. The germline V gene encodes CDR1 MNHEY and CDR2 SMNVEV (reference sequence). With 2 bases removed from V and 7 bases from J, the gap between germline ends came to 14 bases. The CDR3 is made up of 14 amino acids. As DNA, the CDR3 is TGTGCCAGCAGTTTAAGGCGATCGTCGCCTGGCTACACCTTC. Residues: CASSLRRSSPGYTF.

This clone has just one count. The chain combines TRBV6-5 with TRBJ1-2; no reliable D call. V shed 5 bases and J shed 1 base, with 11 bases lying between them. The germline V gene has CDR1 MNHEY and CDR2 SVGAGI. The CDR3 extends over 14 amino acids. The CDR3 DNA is TGTGCCAGCAGTCCAGCCCTCGTTAACTATGGCTACACCTTC. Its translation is CASSPALVNYGYTF.

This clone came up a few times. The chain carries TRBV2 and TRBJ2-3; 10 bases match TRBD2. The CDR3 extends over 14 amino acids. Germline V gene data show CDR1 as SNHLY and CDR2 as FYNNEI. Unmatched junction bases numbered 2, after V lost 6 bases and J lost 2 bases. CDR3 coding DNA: TGTGCCAGCAGAACTAGCGGGACCACAGATACGCAGTATTTT. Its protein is CASRTSGTTDTQYF.

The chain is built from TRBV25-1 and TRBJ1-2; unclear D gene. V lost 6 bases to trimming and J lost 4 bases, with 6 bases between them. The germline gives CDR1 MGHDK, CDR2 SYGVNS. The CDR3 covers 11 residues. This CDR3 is CASSAAYGYTF. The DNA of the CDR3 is TGTGCCAGCAGCGCGGCCTATGGCTACACCTTC.

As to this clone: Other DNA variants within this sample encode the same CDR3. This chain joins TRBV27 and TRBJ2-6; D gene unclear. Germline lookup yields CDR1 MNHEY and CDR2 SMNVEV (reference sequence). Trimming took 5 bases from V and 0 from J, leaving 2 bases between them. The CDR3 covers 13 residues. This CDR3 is CASSASGANVLTF. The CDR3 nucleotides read TGTGCCAGCAGTGCCTCTGGGGCCAACGTCCTGACTTTC.

The CDR3 coding sequence is TGTGCCACCGAACATGGGCGGAACAATCAGCCCCAGCATTTT. Translated: CATEHGRNNQPQHF. The rearrangement uses TRBV15 and TRBJ1-5; D unclear. This CDR3 has 14 amino acids. Per germline, CDR1 LNHNV and CDR2 YYDKDF (reference sequence). V was cut by 8 bases and J by 3 bases, with 14 bases left in between.

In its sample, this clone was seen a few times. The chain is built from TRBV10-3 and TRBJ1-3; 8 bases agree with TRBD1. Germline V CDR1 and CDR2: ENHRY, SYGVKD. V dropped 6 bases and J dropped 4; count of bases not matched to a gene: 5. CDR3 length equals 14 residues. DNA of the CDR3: TGTGCCATCAGAGAAGCAGGGGGCGGAAACACCATATATTTT. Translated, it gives CAIREAGGGNTIYF.

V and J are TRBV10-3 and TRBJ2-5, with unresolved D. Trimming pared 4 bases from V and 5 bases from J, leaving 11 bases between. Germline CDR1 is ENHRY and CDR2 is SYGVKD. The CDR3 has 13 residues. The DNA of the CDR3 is TGTGCCATCAGTGTGGGGTCCCGGGAGACCCAGTACTTC. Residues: CAISVGSRETQYF.

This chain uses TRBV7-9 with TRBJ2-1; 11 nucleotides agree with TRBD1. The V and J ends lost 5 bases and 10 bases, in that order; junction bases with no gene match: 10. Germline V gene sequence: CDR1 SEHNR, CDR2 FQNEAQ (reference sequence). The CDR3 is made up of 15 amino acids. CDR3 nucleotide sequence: TGTGCCAGCAGCGACCGGGACAGGGGGGCCAAGGAGCAGTTCTTC. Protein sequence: CASSDRDRGAKEQFF.